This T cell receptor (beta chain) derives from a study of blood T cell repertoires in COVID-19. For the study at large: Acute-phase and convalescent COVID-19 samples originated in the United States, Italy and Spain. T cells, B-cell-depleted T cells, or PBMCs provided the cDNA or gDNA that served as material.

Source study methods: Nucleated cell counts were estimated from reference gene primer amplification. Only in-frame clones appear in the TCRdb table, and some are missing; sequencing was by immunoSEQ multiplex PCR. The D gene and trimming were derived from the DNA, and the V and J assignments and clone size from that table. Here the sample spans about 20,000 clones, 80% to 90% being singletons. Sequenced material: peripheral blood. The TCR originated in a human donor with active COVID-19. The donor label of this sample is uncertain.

The DNA for the CDR3 is TGTGCCAGTAGTACCACAGGGGGTAGGCCTGAAGCTTTCTTT. This sequence encodes CASSTTGGRPEAFF. This chain connects TRBV19 to TRBJ1-1; 8 bases match TRBD1. V trimming: 4 bases; J trimming: 6 bases; junction bases outside the gene matches: 7. The CDR3 runs 14 residues. Germline V CDR1 and CDR2: LNHDA, SQIVND (reference sequence).